This entry is about one TCR beta chain. Its antigen is undetermined. The sample is drawn from a study of OX40 agonist ivuxolimab in advanced cancers. Any history of autoimmune disease or systemic immunosuppression disqualified patients. General observations from the study: Some nonresponders also had low normalized T-cell clonal expansion.

The V and J ends lost 0 bases and 8 bases respectively, with 16 bases between them. The germline V gene has CDR1 MNHEY and CDR2 SMNVEV (reference sequence). This CDR3 has 15 residues. The method was immunoSEQ multiplex PCR; TCRdb's version includes in-frame clones alone and lacks a portion of them. The sample consists of roughly 10,000 clones, 66% of them appearing once. This receptor was obtained from an adult with an advanced solid tumor such as melanoma, head and neck, liver or kidney cancer. This sequence joins TRBV27 and TRBJ1-2, with D possibly being TRBD1 (5 bases). The sample consisted of CD4+ or CD8+ T cells sorted from blood, taken in a trial of the OX40 agonist ivuxolimab. CDR3 residues: CASSLSAGGNLGYTF. The CDR3 nucleotides read TGTGCCAGCAGTTTATCCGCCGGGGGTAATCTCGGCTACACCTTC.